This TCR beta chain was sequenced in a study of shared clonotypes between healthy human individuals. Study-wide results and caveats: In having few donors, the study represented limited genetic and exposure-history diversity.

At the deep level, the assay was run. The repertoire was sequenced with immunoSEQ multiplex PCR; TCRdb's copy has only in-frame clones and lacks some. The data contain around 530,000 clones, around 81% of them singletons. CDR3 length: 12 amino acids. Trimming removed 6 bases from V and 7 bases from J, with 12 bases in between. Germline V lookup: CDR1 LNHDA, CDR2 SQIVND (reference sequence). For this clone: Its cognate antigen is unknown.

This receptor was obtained from a middle-aged woman in good health. Some clones in this sample may be carry-over from other donors' samples. V and J are TRBV19 and TRBJ1-1; weak D call: TRBD1 (5 bases). What was sequenced was PBMCs. CDR3 region: CASSPLGGEAFF. The CDR3 DNA sequence: TGTGCCAGTAGCCCCCTTGGGGGTGAAGCTTTCTTT.